The entry that follows covers one T cell receptor beta chain sequence. This clone is characterized as medium-sized (0.01 to 0.1%). What antigen it recognizes has not been identified. Base quality data are lacking; no much larger clone is found one base away. The source of the sample is a study of T cells in localized non-small cell lung cancer (dated by TCRdb to 2019 to 2021). Study-level background: Comparing tumors with uninvolved tumor-adjacent lungs, the study looked at the T cell repertoires of 200 to 250 patients with early-stage NSCLC. The cohort comprised 236 treatment-naïve NSCLC patients with resected, localized lung tumors. Of the NSCLC patients, 120 to 150 were male and about 97 were female, and the mean age was approximately 69 years. Summary of the overall study and its limitations: Because multi-region sequencing of the tumors was not done, intratumor heterogeneity could not be ruled out. The highest T cell clonality was observed in uninvolved tumor-adjacent lung, where clonality exceeded that of tumor, suggesting that antigenic responses were more focused in uninvolved tumor-adjacent lung. A median of approximately 55 of the top 100 tumor clones were detected in paired uninvolved adjacent lung, and about 29 of these tumor clones were also found among the top 100 clones of the paired uninvolved adjacent lung. Higher blood T cell density associated with longer overall survival, while higher adjacent-lung clonality associated with shorter survival. Because the study design was exploratory, TCR variables were selected using unadjusted p-values without false-discovery rate correction.

The immunoSEQ Assay was used to sequence TCR beta CDR3 regions from DNA. Regarding the original processing steps: T cell density was computed as TCR beta template counts normalized to usable DNA estimated by amplifying housekeeping genes. Richness was estimated with the preseqR package, extrapolating to 400,000 templates for PBMC samples and 120,000 templates for tissue samples. Clonality was taken to be one minus Pielou's evenness. Tissue-enriched TCRs were identified through differential abundance testing performed on productive amino-acid clonotypes, with a minimum total count of 5 and an alpha of 0.1. Repertoire overlap between compartments was quantified with the Jaccard Index and Morisita Overlap Index. GLIPH grouped TCR beta CDR3s together with public tetramer-defined viral CDR3s, and a viral motif had to include at least three viral sequences and also show V-gene enrichment. TCRdb took this table from immuneACCESS and kept in-frame rearrangements with V and J called. Such tables lack part of the clones; where checked against another copy, unresolved V genes explain under half of the gap, and the rest is unexplained. V, J and clone size are those of that table, while D and trimming were read from the DNA. Counted in this sample were approximately 950 clones; about 24% of them appeared once. The biggest ten clones account for around a third of the sample.

Uninvolved adjacent lung was taken at least 2 cm from the tumor margin and confirmed free of atypia by two independent pathologists. At diagnosis, tumor, uninvolved tumor-adjacent lung and peripheral blood were collected and then preserved as a mix of FFPE and fresh-frozen material. Here the sequenced sample was normal lung tissue next to the tumor, taken before any cancer treatment. This clonotype originated in a male donor at least 60 years old with stage II squamous cell lung carcinoma.

The DNA is TGTGCCAGCAGCCCCGGTAGAGATCAGCCCCAGCATTTT. Its coded protein is CASSPGRDQPQHF. This sequence uses TRBV7-2 and TRBJ1-5, with the D gene too uncertain to name. Its CDR3 holds 13 amino acids, cysteine through phenylalanine. The entry retains the CDR3 DNA only, 39 bases that are in frame from base 1. V lost 5 bases and J lost 5 bases; the stretch between them is 10 bases long. CDR1 and CDR2, looked up from the germline V gene, are SGHTA and FQGNSA.